The present entry profiles one T cell receptor (beta chain) with its context. No cognate antigen has been identified for it. Base qualities are not at hand, and no much larger clone is one base apart. These data belong to a study of shared clonotypes between healthy human individuals (dated by TCRdb to about 2020). Looking at the study overall: The cohort comprised two women and a few men aged 18 to 49 years. For each donor, three plates each were used for CD4 naive and CD4 memory, two plates were used for CD8 naive, and one plate was used for CD8 memory. The study deeply sequenced blood TCR repertoires of about five healthy adults to estimate repertoire size and the extent of clonotype sharing between individuals. Different laboratories and diverse techniques were used to prepare libraries and sequence TCR repertoires, to increase sequencing depth and limit assay-specific biases. Leukapheresis yielded between about 0.8 and 9.5 billion PBMCs per donor. What the work shows at the level of the full study, not this receptor alone: Across several donors, approximately 5% of naive CD4, around 3.3% of naive CD8, approximately 2.5% of memory CD4, and around 0.4% of memory CD8 clonotypes were shared. Sampling was limited to blood, and TCR repertoires in tissue likely differ from TCR repertoires in blood. Larger estimated clonotype richness was generally found for naive subsets than for memory subsets. Compared with non-shared clonotypes, the clonotypes found in all four sorted-subset donors had higher generation probabilities. Pairwise subsampling indicated that sequencing depth was expected to affect the degree of clonotype sharing among donors. Rarefaction of sorted-subset datasets indicated incomplete sequencing despite the large sequencing depth. The small number of donors limited the genetic and exposure-history diversity represented.

Donors were healthy HIV-negative adults with no recently reported acute infections or vaccinations. Every donor was a Caucasian adult residing in Nashville, Tennessee, USA. CD4+ T cells were enriched through magnetic negative selection, after which naive cells were positively selected on CD45RA and the remaining negative fraction served as the memory subset. Blood was collected by leukapheresis, and PBMCs were isolated by Ficoll-Histopaque density gradient centrifugation and then cryopreserved in liquid nitrogen vapor phase. Analytical flow cytometry was used to check the purity and quantity of each magnetically sorted T cell population. Each sorted fraction had its genomic DNA isolated and then quantified by UV absorbance on a Nanodrop 2000c. From the cysteine through the phenylalanine, the CDR3 covers 13 amino acids. Only CDR3 DNA is held: 39 bases, read in frame from base 1. CDR1 is given as GTSNPN and CDR2 as SVGIG, both from the germline V gene (reference sequence). V gives up 6 bases and J gives up 3 bases, and the segment between their germline ends measures 15 bases.

TCR CDR3 regions were amplified from genomic DNA by multiplex PCR using the deep immunoSEQ assay. Extracted genomic DNA from each cell subset was spread evenly across all wells of several immunoSEQ 96-well plates, with each plate serving as a replicate. Each replicate PCR for sorted subsets received roughly 200 ng genomic DNA, equal to around 32,000 T cell genomes. Purified libraries were measured with a Qubit 3.0 fluorometer, size-checked on a Bioanalyzer 2100, and measured again with the KAPA Library Quantification kit. Every immunoSEQ 96-well plate was sequenced on a dedicated single-read 150-cycle Illumina NextSeq 550 flow cell. Turning to the authors' computational methods: Because only junctional sequences without quality scores were contained in the immunoSEQ output, filtering matching that applied to full-length reads could not be performed. Sequences were annotated with PyIR, a Python wrapper for IgBLAST v1.9, using IMGT germline references to assign V/J genes and CDR3. Reads were removed for weak V/J assignments (E-value above 1e-6), missing CDR3, stop codons, out-of-frame junctions, or ambiguous translated residues. V3J clonotypes were defined by identical inferred V gene, J gene, and CDR3 amino acid sequence. The percentage overlap between two repertoires was calculated by dividing the number of shared unique clonotypes by the size of the smaller repertoire. Richness of each repertoire was evaluated using RTK rarefaction, the Chao1 estimator, and Recon v2.1 estimates of unobserved clonotypes. For all TCRbeta clonotypes obtained by the gDNA method from a few donors, generation probabilities were computed with OLGA. TCRdb took over this immuneACCESS table, retaining in-frame rearrangements with V and J assigned. Such tables are incomplete; in checked studies, under half of the missing clones stem from an unresolved V gene, and the remainder is unexplained. D and trimming were read from the DNA, whereas the V and J calls and clone size are those reported in that table. Counted in this sample were roughly 640,000 clones; under 80% of them appeared once. The leading ten clones occupy about 1.8% of the sample.

This chain joins TRBV30 to TRBJ2-7; the D gene is possibly TRBD1, with 6 bases matching. Input material: memory CD4+ T cells sorted from blood. According to the study, the label for this sample's cell subset or site signals: CD45RA-negative fraction. The TCR comes from a woman between 25 and 40 years old in good health. The nucleotide sequence is given as TGTGCCTGCTCCGGGACACTTTACTACGAGCAGTACTTC. This encodes CACSGTLYYEQYF. The variable domain in full, with residues beyond the CDR3 obtained from the reference TRBV30 and TRBJ2-7 genes, is SQTIHQWPATLVQPVGSPLSLECTVEGTSNPNLYWYRQAAGRGLQLLFYSVGIGQISSEVPQNLSASRPQDRQFILSSKKLLLSDSGFYLCACSGTLYYEQYFGPGTRLTVT.